The 23 T cell receptor beta chains given below trace back to one sample, sequenced in a study of T-cell memory formation after mild COVID-19. MiXCR was run by TCRdb on the 5' RACE reads, yielding one entry per CDR3 protein. Among about 320,000 distinct CDR3 sequences, 13% to 15% were seen once, and the ten largest hold roughly 21%. The sample taken for sequencing was PBMCs or a T cell subset sorted from them (not recorded which). These receptors came from a man between 18 and 35 years old who had mild COVID-19 (a few samples of this study predate the infection). Cell type and time point are not known.

This clonotype came up a few times. The rearrangement joins TRBV29-1 to TRBJ2-5; 12 nucleotides match TRBD2. The CDR3 is 16 amino acids. Unmatched junction bases numbered 11, after V lost 5 bases and J lost 4 bases. Per germline, CDR1 SQVTM and CDR2 ANQGSEA. Here the CDR3 DNA reads TGCAGCGTTTCACTAGCGGGGGGTTTGAGAGGAGAGACCCAGTACTTC. This codes for CSVSLAGGLRGETQYF.

Only a few counts were recorded for this clonotype. The chain carries TRBV4-1 and TRBJ2-3; TRBD2 matches 15 bases. The ends lost 7 bases at V and 5 bases at J; junction bases unmatched: 13. Looked up from germline, CDR1 is MGHRA and CDR2 is YSYEKL. The CDR3 is made up of 18 amino acids. CDR3 amino acids: CASTPTGLAGGGGDTQYF. In nucleotides, the CDR3 is TGCGCCAGCACCCCGACGGGACTAGCGGGGGGAGGGGGAGATACGCAGTATTTT.

The chain uses TRBV10-3 and TRBJ1-6, with D possibly TRBD1 on 5 matching bases. V lost 5 bases to trimming and J lost 10 bases, with 12 bases between them. The CDR3 runs 13 residues. Germline V gene sequence: CDR1 ENHRY, CDR2 SYGVKD. The CDR3 coding sequence is TGTGCCATCAGTCCAGGGTTGAGGTCACCCCTCCACTTT. Translating gives CAISPGLRSPLHF.

This clonotype was picked up a small number of times. V usage is TRBV15 and J usage is TRBJ2-5; D is ambiguous. V was clipped by 0 bases and J by 3 bases, with 17 bases between them. The CDR3 loop spans 17 amino acids. Germline CDR1 is LNHNV and CDR2 is YYDKDF (reference sequence). The CDR3 nucleotides read TGTGCCACCAGCAGAGAATTGAGCACGGACGCAAAAGAGACCCAGTACTTC. Protein sequence: CATSRELSTDAKETQYF. Using reference TRBV15 and TRBJ2-5 for the parts outside the CDR3, the full variable domain is DAMVIQNPRYQVTQFGKPVTLSCSQTLNHNVMYWYQQKSSQAPKLLFHYYDKDFNNEADTPDNFQSRRPNTSFCFLDIRSPGLGDTAMYLCATSRELSTDAKETQYFGPGTRLLVL.

This clonotype was seen repeatedly, ten times or more. The chain joins TRBV27 to TRBJ2-5; D perhaps matches TRBD2 (6 bases). The V and J ends lost 5 bases and 4 bases respectively, with 20 bases between them. CDR3 length equals 16 residues. Germline V lookup: CDR1 MNHEY, CDR2 SMNVEV (reference sequence). CDR3 amino acids: CASSPLGPEGGETQYF. CDR3 sequence (DNA): TGTGCCAGCAGTCCCCTCGGACCGGAGGGAGGAGAGACCCAGTACTTC.

CDR3 in DNA: TGCGCCAGCAGCTTCCCAGACAGGGTGGGGGGCTACACCTTC. Its translation is CASSFPDRVGGYTF. This chain links TRBV5-1 with TRBJ1-2, with TRBD1 matching over 7 bases. This CDR3 has 14 amino acids. The V gene's germline CDR1 is SGHRS and CDR2 YFSETQ. V was pared by 2 bases and J by 8 bases, with 9 bases of the junction left unmatched. Complete variable domain (other parts from reference TRBV5-1 and TRBJ1-2): KAGVTQTPRYLIKTRGQQVTLSCSPISGHRSVSWYQQTPGQGLQFLFEYFSETQRNKGNFPGRFSGRQFSNSRSEMNVSTLELGDSALYLCASSFPDRVGGYTFGSGTRLTVV.

This clonotype was detected only a few times. The V call is TRBV7-2, the J call TRBJ2-3; 16 bases agree with TRBD2. The CDR3 is 20 residues long. After removal of 4 bases from V and 8 bases from J, the junction contained 18 bases not matched to a gene. The V gene's germline CDR1 is SGHTA and CDR2 FQGNSA. CDR3 coding DNA: TGTGCCAGCAGCTCCCGCGCGGGACTAGCGGGGGGGGACATCACCGGTACGCAGTATTTT. Amino acids: CASSSRAGLAGGDITGTQYF.

This clonotype was seen ten or more times. This chain joins TRBV5-1 and TRBJ2-5; 8 bases map to TRBD2. The V and J ends lost 2 bases and 5 bases, in that order; junction bases with no gene match: 5. The germline gives CDR1 SGHRS, CDR2 YFSETQ. CDR3 length equals 14 residues. The CDR3 DNA is TGCGCCAGCAGCTTACCGGGACTAGAGGAGACCCAGTACTTC. Residues: CASSLPGLEETQYF.

This chain joins TRBV4-2 and TRBJ2-1; no definite D call. Germline assignment: CDR1 LGHNA and CDR2 YNFKEQ. This CDR3 spans 16 amino acids. V gave up 0 bases and J gave up 6 bases, with 15 bases separating them. The CDR3 nucleotides are TGTGCCAGCAGCCAAGAGTACGGCATAGTAGTCAATGAGCAGTTCTTC. Its protein is CASSQEYGIVVNEQFF.

This clonotype was found a few times. This chain connects TRBV18 to TRBJ2-2; D not resolved. This CDR3 contains 15 residues. V lost 7 bases, J lost 0 bases, and 12 bases lay in between. The germline V gene has CDR1 KGHSH and CDR2 LQKENI. The CDR3 protein is CASLPGHPNTGELFF. CDR3 nucleotides: TGTGCCAGCTTGCCTGGGCATCCGAACACCGGGGAGCTGTTTTTT.

The chain has TRBV10-3 and TRBJ2-6, with D tentatively TRBD2 (6 bases). Germline CDR1 is ENHRY and CDR2 is SYGVKD. There are 15 residues in the CDR3. V was cut by 4 bases and J by 0 bases, with 7 bases left in between. The CDR3 DNA sequence: TGTGCCATCAGTGGGAGGGTCTCTGGGGCCAACGTCCTGACTTTC. It specifies CAISGRVSGANVLTF.

This clonotype has only one observation. V gene TRBV20-1 combines with J gene TRBJ1-1; TRBD1 matches at 10 bases. V gave up 6 bases and J gave up 1 base; unmatched junction bases: 5. This CDR3 has 14 amino acids. Germline assignment: CDR1 DFQATT and CDR2 SNEGSKA (reference sequence). The CDR3 nucleotides read TGCAGTGCCCGACAGGGGGCGCGGAACACTGAAGCTTTCTTT. Residues: CSARQGARNTEAFF.

This clonotype is a singleton in its sample. The chain couples TRBV20-1 to TRBJ1-1, with TRBD1 matching 9 bases. CDR3 length equals 12 residues. V shed 5 bases and J 13 bases; nucleotides not matched to a gene: 11. Germline assignment: CDR1 DFQATT and CDR2 SNEGSKA (reference sequence). The CDR3: CSAPGQGFFFFF. The DNA for the CDR3 is TGCAGTGCTCCGGGACAGGGCTTTTTTTTTTTCTTT.

This clonotype was seen a few times. The chain uses TRBV27 and TRBJ2-3; no clear D. In germline, CDR1 is MNHEY, CDR2 SMNVEV (reference sequence). V lost 6 bases, J lost 2 bases, and 15 bases lay in between. The CDR3 length is 15 residues. CDR3 amino acids: CASRTTSFHTDTQYF. For the CDR3, the DNA is TGTGCCAGCAGGACCACTTCATTTCACACAGATACGCAGTATTTT.

This clonotype came up a few times. The V call is TRBV20-1, the J call TRBJ2-5; 12 bases agree with TRBD2. The CDR3 runs 16 residues. Germline V gives CDR1 DFQATT, CDR2 SNEGSKA (reference sequence). Losses at the gene ends were 1 base for V and 4 bases for J; bases not matched to a gene: 7. CDR3 nucleotides: TGCAGTGCTAGAGGTCTAGCGGGGGGGTCCGTAGAGACCCAGTACTTC. Translated, it gives CSARGLAGGSVETQYF.

The V gene is TRBV7-3, the J gene TRBJ2-1, with 8 bases identical to TRBD2. After removal of 1 base from V and 10 bases from J, the junction contained 12 bases not matched to a gene. Per the germline V gene, CDR1 is SGHTA and CDR2 is FQGTGA. The CDR3 loop spans 16 amino acids. The CDR3 DNA reads TGTGCCAGCAGCTTAAACGGGGGGGCACAGGGAGACGAGCAGTTCTTC. Translated: CASSLNGGAQGDEQFF.

This clonotype was seen a few times. V gene TRBV20-1 combines with J gene TRBJ1-2; 7 bases fit TRBD1. With 2 bases clipped from V and 0 bases from J, the junction kept 12 bases outside the gene matches. The length of the CDR3 is 17 residues. In germline, CDR1 is DFQATT, CDR2 SNEGSKA (reference sequence). CDR3 DNA: TGCAGTGCTAGAACTAGAAGCACAGGGGCCTCTAACTATGGCTACACCTTC. Translation gives CSARTRSTGASNYGYTF.

The chain joins TRBV6-2 or TRBV6-3 to TRBJ1-5, with D perhaps TRBD1 (6 bases). This CDR3 spans 15 amino acids. Trimming pared 4 bases from V and 7 bases from J, leaving 17 bases between. Germline V CDR1 and CDR2: MNHEY, SVGEGT. The CDR3, as DNA: TGTGCCAGCAGTTTGCCTGGGGGGCTGGGCCAGCCCCAGCATTTT. The encoded protein is CASSLPGGLGQPQHF.

The chain has TRBV28 and TRBJ1-5; D uncertain. The CDR3 runs to 15 residues. The ends were cut back, 5 bases at V and 2 bases at J, with 13 bases in the middle. Germline CDR1 MDHEN, CDR2 SYDVKM. The CDR3 here is CASSPLGGGNQPQHF. The CDR3 coding sequence is TGTGCCAGCAGTCCCCTGGGTGGGGGCAATCAGCCCCAGCATTTT. The variable domain in full, completed from reference TRBV28 and TRBJ1-5, reads DVKVTQSSRYLVKRTGEKVFLECVQDMDHENMFWYRQDPGLGLRLIYFSYDVKMKEKGDIPEGYSVSREKKERFSLILESASTNQTSMYLCASSPLGGGNQPQHFGDGTRLSIL.

The chain's CDR3 is CASSLNAVGTVGKGYYGYTF. In DNA form, the CDR3 reads TGTGCCAGCAGCTTAAATGCTGTCGGAACGGTGGGGAAGGGGTACTATGGCTACACCTTC. This chain uses TRBV7-2 with TRBJ1-2; maybe TRBD1 (5 bases). Trimming removed 2 bases from V and 3 bases from J, with 28 bases in between. Germline V lookup: CDR1 SGHTA, CDR2 FQGNSA. The CDR3 has 20 residues.

This clonotype has a handful of counts. The J gene is TRBJ2-3, the V gene TRBV7-9; possibly TRBD1 or TRBD2 for D (5 bases each). The CDR3 sequence is 18 residues long. Trimming stripped 3 bases from V and 2 bases from J, with 21 bases between. The germline V gene has CDR1 SEHNR and CDR2 FQNEAQ (reference sequence). The DNA of the CDR3 is TGTGCCAGCAGCTTGGGGCCCGTGGGCAGAGGGTCCACAGATACGCAGTATTTT. Translating gives CASSLGPVGRGSTDTQYF. The full variable domain, its missing parts supplied by reference TRBV7-9 and TRBJ2-3, is DTGVSQNPRHKITKRGQNVTFRCDPISEHNRLYWYRQTLGQGPEFLTYFQNEAQLEKSRLLSDRFSAERPKGSFSTLEIQRTEQGDSAMYLCASSLGPVGRGSTDTQYFGPGTRLTVL.

The genes are TRBV9 and TRBJ2-1, with D perhaps TRBD1 (5 bases). The CDR3 is made up of 13 amino acids. The germline V gene encodes CDR1 SGDLS and CDR2 YYNGEE. The V end was cut by 0 bases, the J end by 5 bases, with 6 bases between. CDR3 in DNA: TGTGCCAGCAGCGTAGGGACACACAATGAGCAGTTCTTC. Translated, it gives CASSVGTHNEQFF.

This clonotype appeared a few times. The J gene is TRBJ1-2, the V gene TRBV7-2; D unresolved. The CDR3 is 12 residues long. The V end was cut by 1 base, the J end by 8 bases, with 8 bases between. Germline V gives CDR1 SGHTA, CDR2 FQGNSA. Here the CDR3 DNA reads TGTGCCAGCAGCTTAGACCAGTGGGGCTACACCTTC. Its protein product is CASSLDQWGYTF.